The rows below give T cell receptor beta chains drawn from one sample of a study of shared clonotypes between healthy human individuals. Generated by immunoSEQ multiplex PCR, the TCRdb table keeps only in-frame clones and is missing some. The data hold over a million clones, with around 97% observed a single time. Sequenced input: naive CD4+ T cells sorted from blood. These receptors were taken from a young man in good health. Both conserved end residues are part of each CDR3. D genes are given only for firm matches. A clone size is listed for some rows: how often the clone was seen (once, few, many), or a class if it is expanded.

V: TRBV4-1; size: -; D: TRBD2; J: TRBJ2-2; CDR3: CASSQEPVGGRAGELFF; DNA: TGCGCCAGCAGCCAAGAGCCCGTCGGCGGGAGGGCGGGGGAGCTGTTTTTT
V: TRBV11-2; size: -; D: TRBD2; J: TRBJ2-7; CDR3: CASSPRGLAGFAEQYF; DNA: TGTGCCAGCAGCCCACGGGGGCTAGCGGGATTTGCCGAGCAGTACTTC
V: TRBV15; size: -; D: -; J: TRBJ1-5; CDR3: CATNNHNQPQHF; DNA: TGTGCCACCAATAACCACAATCAGCCCCAGCATTTT
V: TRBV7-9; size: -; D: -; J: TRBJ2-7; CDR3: CASSLVPGLSYEQYF; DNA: TGTGCCAGCAGCTTAGTGCCAGGACTCTCCTACGAGCAGTACTTC
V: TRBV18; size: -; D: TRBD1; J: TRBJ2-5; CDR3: CASSPGTGGQETQYF; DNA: TGTGCCAGCTCACCGGGAACAGGGGGACAAGAGACCCAGTACTTC
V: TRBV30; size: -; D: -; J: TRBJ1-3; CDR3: CAWSVSLRSGNTIYF; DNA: TGTGCCTGGAGTGTAAGTCTCCGGTCTGGAAACACCATATATTTT
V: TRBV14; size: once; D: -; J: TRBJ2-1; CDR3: CASSQGKGRAYYNEQFF; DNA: TGTGCCAGCAGCCAAGGAAAGGGTCGGGCCTACTACAATGAGCAGTTCTTC
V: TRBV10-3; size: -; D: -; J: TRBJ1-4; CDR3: CAISELFSEKLFF; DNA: TGTGCCATCAGTGAGTTGTTCTCTGAAAAACTGTTTTTT
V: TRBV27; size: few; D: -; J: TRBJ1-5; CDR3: CASSFRYSQPQHF; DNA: TGTGCCAGCAGTTTCCGGTATTCTCAGCCCCAGCATTTT
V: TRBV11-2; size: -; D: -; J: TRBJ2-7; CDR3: CASSLEVARTYEQYF; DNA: TGTGCCAGCAGCTTAGAGGTGGCCCGAACCTACGAGCAGTACTTC
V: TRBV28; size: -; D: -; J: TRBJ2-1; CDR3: CASSPPGSGRGEQFF; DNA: TGTGCCAGCAGTCCCCCGGGATCCGGAAGGGGTGAGCAGTTCTTC
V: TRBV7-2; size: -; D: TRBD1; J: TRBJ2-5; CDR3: CASSLDRGVETQYF; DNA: TGTGCCAGCAGCTTAGACAGGGGTGTGGAGACCCAGTACTTC
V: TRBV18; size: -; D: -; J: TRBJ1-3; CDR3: CASSSGSGNTIYF; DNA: TGTGCCAGCTCTTCGGGGTCTGGAAACACCATATATTTT
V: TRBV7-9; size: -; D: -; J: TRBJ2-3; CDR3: CASSPADTDTQYF; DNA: TGTGCCAGCAGCCCAGCCGACACAGATACGCAGTATTTT
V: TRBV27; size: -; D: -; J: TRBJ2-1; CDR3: CASSLRGYNEQFF; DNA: TGTGCCAGCTCCCTACGGGGATACAATGAGCAGTTCTTC
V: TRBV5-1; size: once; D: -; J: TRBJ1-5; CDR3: CASSLGQKNQPQHF; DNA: TGCGCCAGCAGCTTGGGACAGAAGAATCAGCCCCAGCATTTT
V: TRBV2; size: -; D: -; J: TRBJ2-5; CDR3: CASSEALPAETQYF; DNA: TGTGCCAGCAGTGAAGCGCTCCCGGCGGAGACCCAGTACTTC
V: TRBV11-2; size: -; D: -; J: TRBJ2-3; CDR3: CASSLGGLSTDTQYF; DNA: TGTGCCAGCAGCTTAGGTGGGCTTAGCACAGATACGCAGTATTTT
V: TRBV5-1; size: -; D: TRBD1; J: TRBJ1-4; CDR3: CASRSGTGAEKLFF; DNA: TGCGCCAGCAGATCCGGGACAGGGGCTGAAAAACTGTTTTTT
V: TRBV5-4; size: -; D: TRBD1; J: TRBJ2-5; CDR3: CASSLAVGDSQETQYF; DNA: TGTGCCAGCAGCTTGGCCGTTGGGGACAGCCAAGAGACCCAGTACTTC
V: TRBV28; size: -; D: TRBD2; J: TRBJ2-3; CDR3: CASSQTSGRTDTQYF; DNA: TGTGCCAGCAGTCAGACTAGCGGGAGGACAGATACGCAGTATTTT
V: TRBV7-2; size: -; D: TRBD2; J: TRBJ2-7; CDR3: CASSLLTGGAYEQYF; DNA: TGTGCCAGCAGCTTACTGACGGGAGGGGCCTACGAGCAGTACTTC
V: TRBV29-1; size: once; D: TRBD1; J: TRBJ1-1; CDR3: CSADRAGAEAFF; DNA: TGCAGCGCTGACAGGGCTGGGGCTGAAGCTTTCTTT
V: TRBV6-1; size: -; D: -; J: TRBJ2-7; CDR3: CASSEAGGLGEQYF; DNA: TGTGCCAGCAGTGAAGCGGGAGGATTGGGCGAGCAGTACTTC
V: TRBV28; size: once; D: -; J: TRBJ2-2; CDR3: CASSTRDLGTGELFF; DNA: TGTGCCAGCAGCACCCGGGACTTAGGCACCGGGGAGCTGTTTTTT
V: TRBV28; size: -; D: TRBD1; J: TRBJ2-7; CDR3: CASSWDRGSYEQYF; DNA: TGTGCCAGCAGTTGGGACAGGGGGTCCTACGAGCAGTACTTC
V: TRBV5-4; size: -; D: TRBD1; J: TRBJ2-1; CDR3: CASSSGQGARSSYNEQFF; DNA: TGTGCCAGCAGCTCGGGACAGGGAGCCAGGAGCTCCTACAATGAGCAGTTCTTC
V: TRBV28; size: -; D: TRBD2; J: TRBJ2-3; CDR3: CASSLSLAGPDTQYF; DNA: TGTGCCAGCAGTTTAAGTCTAGCGGGACCAGATACGCAGTATTTT
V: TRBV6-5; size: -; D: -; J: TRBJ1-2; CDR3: CASSYRGESYGYTF; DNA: TGTGCCAGCAGTTACAGGGGTGAGAGCTATGGCTACACCTTC
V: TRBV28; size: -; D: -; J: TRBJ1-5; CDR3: CASSLSGRNQPQHF; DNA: TGTGCCAGCAGTTTATCCGGACGCAATCAGCCCCAGCATTTT
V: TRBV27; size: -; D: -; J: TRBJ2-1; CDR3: CASSLNLEGQEFF; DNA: TGTGCCAGCAGTCTCAACTTGGAGGGCCAAGAGTTCTTC
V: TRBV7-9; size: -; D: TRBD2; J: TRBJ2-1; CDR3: CATSTSQGSYNEQFF; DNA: TGTGCCACCTCGACTAGCCAGGGCTCCTACAATGAGCAGTTCTTC
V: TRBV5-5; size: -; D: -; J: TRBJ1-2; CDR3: CASSLGRAKGYTF; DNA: TGTGCCAGCAGCTTGGGACGGGCGAAGGGCTACACCTTC
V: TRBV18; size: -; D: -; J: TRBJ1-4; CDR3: CASSPPTVEKLFF; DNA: TGTGCCAGCTCACCACCAACAGTTGAAAAACTGTTTTTT
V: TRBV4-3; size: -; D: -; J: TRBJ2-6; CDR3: CASSQGRAGANVLTF; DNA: TGCGCCAGCAGCCAAGGCCGGGCTGGGGCCAACGTCCTGACTTTC
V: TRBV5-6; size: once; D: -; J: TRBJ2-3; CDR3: CASSSASASTDTQYF; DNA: TGTGCCAGCAGCTCGGCTAGCGCGAGCACAGATACGCAGTATTTT
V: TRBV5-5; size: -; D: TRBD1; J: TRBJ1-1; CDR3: CASSWDRNTEAFF; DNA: TGTGCCAGCAGCTGGGACAGGAACACTGAAGCTTTCTTT
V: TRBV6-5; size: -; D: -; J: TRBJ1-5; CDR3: CASSYGGVGQPQHF; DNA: TGTGCCAGCAGTTACGGGGGAGTCGGTCAGCCCCAGCATTTT
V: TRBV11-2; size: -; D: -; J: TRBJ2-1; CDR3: CASSFRTFSYNEQFF; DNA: TGTGCCAGCAGCTTTCGAACATTCTCCTACAATGAGCAGTTCTTC
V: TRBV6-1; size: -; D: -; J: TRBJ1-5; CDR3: CASRQVSNQPQHF; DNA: TGTGCCAGCAGACAGGTTAGCAATCAGCCCCAGCATTTT
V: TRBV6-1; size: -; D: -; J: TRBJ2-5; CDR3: CASSLRVGGETQYF; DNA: TGTGCCAGCAGCCTCAGGGTAGGGGGGGAGACCCAGTACTTC
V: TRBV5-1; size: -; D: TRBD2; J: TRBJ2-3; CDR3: CASSRLAGGMDTQYF; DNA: TGCGCCAGCAGCAGATTAGCGGGAGGGATGGATACGCAGTATTTT
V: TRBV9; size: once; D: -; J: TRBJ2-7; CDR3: CASSVVRGAHDTYEQYF; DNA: TGTGCCAGCAGCGTAGTACGGGGGGCCCACGATACCTACGAGCAGTACTTC
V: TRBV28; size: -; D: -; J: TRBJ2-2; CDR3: CASSLTQGNTGELFF; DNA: TGTGCCAGCAGTTTAACCCAGGGGAACACCGGGGAGCTGTTTTTT
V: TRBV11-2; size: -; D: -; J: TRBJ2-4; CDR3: CASRGILFTKNIQYF; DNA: TGTGCCAGCAGGGGCATCCTCTTTACCAAAAACATTCAGTACTTC
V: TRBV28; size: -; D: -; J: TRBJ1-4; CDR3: CASSSSRGLFF; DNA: -
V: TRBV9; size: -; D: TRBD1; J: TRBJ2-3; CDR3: CASSVGGGQGAADTQYF; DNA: TGTGCCAGCAGCGTAGGAGGGGGACAGGGGGCCGCAGATACGCAGTATTTT
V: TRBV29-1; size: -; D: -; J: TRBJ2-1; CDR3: CSVKFGGYNEQFF; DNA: TGCAGCGTAAAGTTCGGGGGATACAATGAGCAGTTCTTC
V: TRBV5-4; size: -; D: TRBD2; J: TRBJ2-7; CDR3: CASSFKVGRASEQYF; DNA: TGTGCCAGCAGCTTCAAGGTCGGGAGGGCCAGCGAGCAGTACTTC
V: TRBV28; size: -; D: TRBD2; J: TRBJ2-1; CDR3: CASSLILSGRGNEQFF; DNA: TGTGCCAGCAGTTTAATCCTTAGCGGGAGGGGCAATGAGCAGTTCTTC